The TCR beta chain described here comes from a study of blood T cell repertoires in COVID-19. Study summary: The United States, Italy and Spain provided the acute and convalescent COVID-19 samples.

The participants were between roughly 18 and 100 years old and came from 24 US areas. Cohort placement rested on clinical history that participants reported themselves. Original processing methods: By means of reference gene primer amplification, nucleated cell counts were estimated. Sequencing used immunoSEQ multiplex PCR; TCRdb keeps in-frame clones, though not all of them. V, J and clone size derive from that table, while D and trimming were established from the DNA sequence. The sample lists about 200,000 clones, roughly 82% occurring once. The CDR3 length is 15 residues. Trimming took off 0 bases at V and 3 bases at J, with 13 bases between the two ends. Germline assignment: CDR1 SGHRS and CDR2 YFSETQ.

Material: PBMCs or T cells enriched from blood (not recorded which). V usage is TRBV5-1 and J usage is TRBJ2-7; possible D gene TRBD2, 7 bases. This clonotype was obtained from a woman aged 60 to 75 with acute COVID-19. The DNA for the CDR3 is TGCGCCAGCAGCTTGGAGGGGGGGTACGTCTACGAGCAGTACTTC. Translation gives CASSLEGGYVYEQYF. Supplemented by reference TRBV5-1 and TRBJ2-7, the full variable domain reads KAGVTQTPRYLIKTRGQQVTLSCSPISGHRSVSWYQQTPGQGLQFLFEYFSETQRNKGNFPGRFSGRQFSNSRSEMNVSTLELGDSALYLCASSLEGGYVYEQYFGPGTRLTVT.